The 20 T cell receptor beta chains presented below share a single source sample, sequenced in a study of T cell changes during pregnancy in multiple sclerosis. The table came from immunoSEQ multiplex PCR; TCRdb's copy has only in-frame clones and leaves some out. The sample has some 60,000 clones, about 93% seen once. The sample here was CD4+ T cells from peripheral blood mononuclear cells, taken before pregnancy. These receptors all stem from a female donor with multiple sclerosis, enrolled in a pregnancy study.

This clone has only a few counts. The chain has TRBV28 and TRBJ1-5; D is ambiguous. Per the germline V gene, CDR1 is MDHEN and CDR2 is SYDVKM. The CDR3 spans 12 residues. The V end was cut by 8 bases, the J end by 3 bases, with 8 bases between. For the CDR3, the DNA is TGTGCCAGCGAGCGAAACAATCAGCCCCAGCATTTT. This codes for CASERNNQPQHF.

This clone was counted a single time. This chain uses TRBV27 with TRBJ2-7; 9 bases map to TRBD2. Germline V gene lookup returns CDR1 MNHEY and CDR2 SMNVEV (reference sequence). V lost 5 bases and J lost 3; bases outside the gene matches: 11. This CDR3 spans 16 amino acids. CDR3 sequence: CASSRNPAGGFYEQYF. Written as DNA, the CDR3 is TGTGCCAGCAGTCGCAATCCGGCGGGAGGGTTCTACGAGCAGTACTTC.

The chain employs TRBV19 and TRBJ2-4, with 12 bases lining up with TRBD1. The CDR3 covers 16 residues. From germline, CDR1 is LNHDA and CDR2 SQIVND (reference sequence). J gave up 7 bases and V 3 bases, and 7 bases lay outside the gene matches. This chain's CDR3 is CASSMTGQGAWNIQYF. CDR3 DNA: TGTGCCAGTAGTATGACGGGACAGGGGGCCTGGAACATTCAGTACTTC.

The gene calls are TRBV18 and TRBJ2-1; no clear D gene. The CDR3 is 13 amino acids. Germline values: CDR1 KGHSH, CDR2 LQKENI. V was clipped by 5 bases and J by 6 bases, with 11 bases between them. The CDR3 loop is CASSSDQRNEQFF. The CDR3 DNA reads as TGTGCCAGCTCATCTGACCAGCGCAATGAGCAGTTCTTC.

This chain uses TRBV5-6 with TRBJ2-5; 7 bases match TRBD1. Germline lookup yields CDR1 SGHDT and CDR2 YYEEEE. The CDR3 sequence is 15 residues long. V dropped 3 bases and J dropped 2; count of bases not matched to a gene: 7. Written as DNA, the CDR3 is TGTGCCAGCAGCTCCATTGACAGGGTACAAGAGACCCAGTACTTC. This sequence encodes CASSSIDRVQETQYF.

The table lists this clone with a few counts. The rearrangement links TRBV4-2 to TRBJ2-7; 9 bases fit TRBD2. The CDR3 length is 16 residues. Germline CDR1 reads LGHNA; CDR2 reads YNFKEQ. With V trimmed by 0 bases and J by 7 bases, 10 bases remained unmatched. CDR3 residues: CASSQDIAGASTEQYF. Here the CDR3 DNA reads TGTGCCAGCAGCCAAGACATAGCGGGAGCTTCTACGGAGCAGTACTTC.

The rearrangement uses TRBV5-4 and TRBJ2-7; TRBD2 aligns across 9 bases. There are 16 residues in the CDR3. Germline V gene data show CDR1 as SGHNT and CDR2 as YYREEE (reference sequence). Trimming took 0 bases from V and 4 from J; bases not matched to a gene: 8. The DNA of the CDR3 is TGTGCCAGCAGCTTGGGAGCCGGGACTAGCTCTTACGAGCAGTACTTC. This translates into CASSLGAGTSSYEQYF.

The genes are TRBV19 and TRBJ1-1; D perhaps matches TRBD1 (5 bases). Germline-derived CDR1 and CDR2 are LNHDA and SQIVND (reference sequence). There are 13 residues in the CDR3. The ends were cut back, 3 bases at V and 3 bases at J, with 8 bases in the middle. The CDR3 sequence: CASSIRGDTEAFF. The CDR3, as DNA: TGTGCCAGTAGTATTCGGGGGGACACTGAAGCTTTCTTT.

The CDR3 spells CASSTLLTSGMETQYF. The CDR3 nucleotides read TGTGCCAGCAGCACACTCCTGACTAGCGGGATGGAGACCCAGTACTTC. This chain joins TRBV27 and TRBJ2-5; TRBD2 aligns across 11 bases. V dropped 6 bases and J dropped 5; count of bases not matched to a gene: 11. The germline V gene encodes CDR1 MNHEY and CDR2 SMNVEV (reference sequence). There are 16 residues in the CDR3.

The CDR3 DNA is TGTGCCAGCTCACCACCGCAGGGGATTATATCGAACACTGAAGCTTTCTTT. Its protein is CASSPPQGIISNTEAFF. The V and J genes are TRBV18 and TRBJ1-1; D possibly corresponds to TRBD1 (6 bases). Germline V lookup: CDR1 KGHSH, CDR2 LQKENI. The CDR3 is 17 residues long. V was clipped by 0 bases and J by 1 base, with 15 bases between them.

CDR3 in DNA: TGTGCCAGCAGCTTAACGGCCGGGACTAGCTCCTACGAGCAGTACTTC. Translated, it gives CASSLTAGTSSYEQYF. The gene calls are TRBV11-2 and TRBJ2-7, with 8 positions matching TRBD2. CDR1 is SGHAT and CDR2 is FQNNGV in the germline V gene. V gave up 2 bases and J gave up 0 bases; unmatched junction bases: 6. The CDR3 covers 16 residues.

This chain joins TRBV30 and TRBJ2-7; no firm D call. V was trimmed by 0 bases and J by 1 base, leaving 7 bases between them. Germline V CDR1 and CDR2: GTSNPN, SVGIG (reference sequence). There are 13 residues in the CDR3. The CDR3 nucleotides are TGTGCCTGGAGTGTGCTGCGGTCCTACGAGCAGTACTTC. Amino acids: CAWSVLRSYEQYF.

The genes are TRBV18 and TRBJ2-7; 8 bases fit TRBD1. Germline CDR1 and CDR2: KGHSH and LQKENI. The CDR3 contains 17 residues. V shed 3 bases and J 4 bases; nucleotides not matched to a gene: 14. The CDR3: CASSPHPMGTGGYEQYF. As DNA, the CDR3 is TGTGCCAGCTCACCTCACCCCATGGGGACAGGTGGATACGAGCAGTACTTC.

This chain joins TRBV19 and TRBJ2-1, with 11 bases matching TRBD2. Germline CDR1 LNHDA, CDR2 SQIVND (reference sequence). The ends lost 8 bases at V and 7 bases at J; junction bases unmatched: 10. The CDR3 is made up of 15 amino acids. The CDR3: CASGVLAGDVNEQFF. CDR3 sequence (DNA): TGTGCCAGTGGGGTACTAGCGGGAGATGTGAATGAGCAGTTCTTC.

The DNA for the CDR3 is TGTGCCAGCAGTTTCAGACTAACCTCCACAGATACGCAGTATTTT. Translation: CASSFRLTSTDTQYF. The chain recombines TRBV28 with TRBJ2-3; tentatively, D is TRBD2 (5 bases). V gave up 3 bases and J gave up 2 bases, with 12 bases separating them. CDR3 length equals 15 residues. The germline V gene has CDR1 MDHEN and CDR2 SYDVKM.

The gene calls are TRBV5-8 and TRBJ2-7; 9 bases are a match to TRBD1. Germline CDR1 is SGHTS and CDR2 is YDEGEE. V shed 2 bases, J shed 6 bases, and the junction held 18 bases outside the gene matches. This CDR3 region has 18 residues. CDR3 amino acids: CASSLLLGTGSLGGEQYF. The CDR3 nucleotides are TGTGCCAGCAGCTTACTACTGGGGACAGGGTCCCTGGGGGGCGAGCAGTACTTC.

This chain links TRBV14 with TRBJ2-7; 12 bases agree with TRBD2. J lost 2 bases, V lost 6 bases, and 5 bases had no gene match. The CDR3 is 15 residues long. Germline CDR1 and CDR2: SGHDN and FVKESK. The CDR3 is CASRSGLAGTYEQYF. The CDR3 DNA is TGTGCCAGCAGATCCGGACTAGCGGGAACCTACGAGCAGTACTTC.

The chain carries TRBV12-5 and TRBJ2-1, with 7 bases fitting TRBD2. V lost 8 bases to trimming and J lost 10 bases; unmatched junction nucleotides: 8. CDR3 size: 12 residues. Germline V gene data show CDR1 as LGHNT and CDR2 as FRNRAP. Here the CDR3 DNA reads TGTGCTAGTAGTCGGGGGGTCCAGGAGCAGTTCTTC. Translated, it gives CASSRGVQEQFF.

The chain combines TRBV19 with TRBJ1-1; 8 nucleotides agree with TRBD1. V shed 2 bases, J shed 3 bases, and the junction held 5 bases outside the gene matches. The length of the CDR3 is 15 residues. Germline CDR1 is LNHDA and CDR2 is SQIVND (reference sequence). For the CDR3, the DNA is TGTGCCAGTAGTATAAGGACAGGGCGACACACTGAAGCTTTCTTT. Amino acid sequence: CASSIRTGRHTEAFF.

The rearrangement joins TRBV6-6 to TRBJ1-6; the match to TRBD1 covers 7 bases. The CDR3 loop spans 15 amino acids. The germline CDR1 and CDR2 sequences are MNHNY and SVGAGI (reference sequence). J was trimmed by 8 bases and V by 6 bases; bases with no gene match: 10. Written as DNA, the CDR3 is TGTGCCAGCAGCCAAGTACAGGGGATCGATTCACCCCTCCACTTT. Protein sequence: CASSQVQGIDSPLHF.